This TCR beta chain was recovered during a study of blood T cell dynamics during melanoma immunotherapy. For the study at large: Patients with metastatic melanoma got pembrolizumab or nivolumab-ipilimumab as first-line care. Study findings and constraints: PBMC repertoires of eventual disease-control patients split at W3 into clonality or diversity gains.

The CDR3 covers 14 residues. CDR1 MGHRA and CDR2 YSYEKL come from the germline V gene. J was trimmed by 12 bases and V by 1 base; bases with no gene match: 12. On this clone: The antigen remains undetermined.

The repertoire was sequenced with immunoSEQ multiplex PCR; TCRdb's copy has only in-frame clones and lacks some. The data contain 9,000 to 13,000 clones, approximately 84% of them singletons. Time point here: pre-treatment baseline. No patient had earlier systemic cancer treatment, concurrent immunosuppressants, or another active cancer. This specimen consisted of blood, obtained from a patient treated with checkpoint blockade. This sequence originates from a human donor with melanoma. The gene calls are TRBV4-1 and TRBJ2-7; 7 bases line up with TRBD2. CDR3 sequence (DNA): TGCGCCAGCAGCCAAGTAGTCAGGGCGGGGGAACGGTACTTC. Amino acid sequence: CASSQVVRAGERYF.